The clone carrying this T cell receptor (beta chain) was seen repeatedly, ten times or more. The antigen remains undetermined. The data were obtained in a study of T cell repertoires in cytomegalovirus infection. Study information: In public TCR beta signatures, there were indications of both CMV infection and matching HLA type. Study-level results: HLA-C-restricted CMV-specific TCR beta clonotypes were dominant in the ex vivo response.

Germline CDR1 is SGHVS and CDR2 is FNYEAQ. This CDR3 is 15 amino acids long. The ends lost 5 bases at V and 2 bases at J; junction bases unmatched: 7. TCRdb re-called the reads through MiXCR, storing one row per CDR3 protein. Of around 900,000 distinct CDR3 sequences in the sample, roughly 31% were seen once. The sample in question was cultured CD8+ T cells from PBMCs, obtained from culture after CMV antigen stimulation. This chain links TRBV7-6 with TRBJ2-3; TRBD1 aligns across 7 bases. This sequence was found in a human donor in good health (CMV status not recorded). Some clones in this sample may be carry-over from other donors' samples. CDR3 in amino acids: CASSQRGQPTDTQYF. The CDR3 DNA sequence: TGTGCCAGCAGCCAAAGGGGGCAACCCACAGATACGCAGTATTTT. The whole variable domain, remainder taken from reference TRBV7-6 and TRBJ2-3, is GAGVSQSPRYKVTKRGQDVALRCDPISGHVSLYWYRQALGQGPEFLTYFNYEAQQDKSGLPNDRFSAERPEGSISTLTIQRTEQRDSAMYRCASSQRGQPTDTQYFGPGTRLTVL.